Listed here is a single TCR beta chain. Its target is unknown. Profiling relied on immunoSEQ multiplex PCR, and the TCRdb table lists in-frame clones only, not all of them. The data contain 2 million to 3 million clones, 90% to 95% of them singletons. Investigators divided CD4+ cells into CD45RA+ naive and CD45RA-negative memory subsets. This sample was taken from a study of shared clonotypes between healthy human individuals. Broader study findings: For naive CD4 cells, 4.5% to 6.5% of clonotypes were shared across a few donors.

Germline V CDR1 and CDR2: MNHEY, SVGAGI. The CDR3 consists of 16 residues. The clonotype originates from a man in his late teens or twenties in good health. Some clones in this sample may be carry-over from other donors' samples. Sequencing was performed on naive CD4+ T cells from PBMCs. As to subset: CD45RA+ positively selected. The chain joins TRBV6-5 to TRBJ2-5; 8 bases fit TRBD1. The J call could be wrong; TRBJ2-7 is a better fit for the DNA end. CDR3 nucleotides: TGTGCCAGCAGTTCTCCCTTCCGGACAGGGTCCTACGAGCAGTACTTC. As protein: CASSSPFRTGSYEQYF.